The sequence of this T cell receptor beta chain was determined in a study of monozygotic twins with inflammatory bowel disease. TCRdb reworked the 5' RACE reads into one entry per CDR3 protein, no DNA. In total, the table holds some 450,000 distinct CDR3 sequences. Study results and caveats: People with IBD had fewer clonotypes in common with others than healthy twins did, especially with disease activity. Support was absent for any single strong signal or clonotype linked to IBD. There were differing immunosuppressive treatments, which may have added variability to patient repertoires.

Concerning this clonotype: The target antigen is unknown.

Germline V gives CDR1 SQVTM, CDR2 ANQGSEA. The CDR3 consists of 14 residues. The gene calls are TRBV29-1 and TRBJ2-2; TCRdb names TRBD2, which stays unverified in the absence of DNA. Sequenced input: blood. This receptor was obtained from a human donor with ulcerative colitis or Crohn's disease, or a healthy co-twin of an affected twin (not recorded which). CDR3 sequence reads: CSTIAGGGTGELFF.